The T cell receptor (beta chain) described here comes from a study of regulatory T cells in long-lasting Graves disease. Construction of the TCR beta libraries employed iRepertoire HTBI primers in conjunction with Arm-PCR of CDR3 regions. TCRdb passed the multiplex PCR reads through MiXCR, listing each CDR3 protein once. This table has hundreds of thousands of distinct CDR3 sequences, 13% appearing once. Comment on this clonotype: Its antigen is not identified.

Sample time point: newly diagnosed GD, antithyroid drugs for less than 3 months. Following extraction of RNA from PBMCs, that RNA was used to make the TCR library. CDR1 is LGHNT, CDR2 FRNRAP, per germline. This CDR3 contains 16 residues. With 0 bases removed from V and 1 base from J, the gap between germline ends came to 12 bases. General study results and limits: Persistent Graves' disease cases displayed lower TCR diversity than newly diagnosed ones.

These same records also appear under a second study, on T cells in Graves' hyperthyroidism and ophthalmopathy.

The material sequenced was peripheral blood mononuclear cells (PBMCs), taken at new diagnosis, from a patient treated with antithyroid drugs. The sequence was obtained from a man aged 30 to 39 with Graves disease. The chain has TRBV12-5 and TRBJ1-1, with D possibly TRBD1 on 5 matching bases. The CDR3 loop reads CASGLVTGRTNTEAFF. The CDR3 DNA is TGTGCTAGTGGTTTGGTTACAGGACGGACGAACACTGAAGCTTTCTTT. The variable domain in full, with the rest retrieved from reference TRBV12-5 and TRBJ1-1, is DARVTQTPRHKVTEMGQEVTMRCQPILGHNTVFWYRQTMMQGLELLAYFRNRAPLDDSGMPKDRFSAEMPDATLATLKIQPSEPRDSAVYFCASGLVTGRTNTEAFFGQGTRLTVV.